The entry below describes one TCR beta chain. Per the germline V gene, CDR1 is SGHAT and CDR2 is FQNNGV. The J segment lost 1 base and the V segment lost 6 bases, leaving 9 bases of the junction unmatched. The CDR3 contains 16 residues. The record originates from a study of blood T cell repertoires in COVID-19. Source study methods: Estimates of nucleated cell counts were drawn from the amplification of reference gene primers. Using immunoSEQ multiplex PCR, the repertoire was profiled, and TCRdb retains in-frame clones only, with some absent. V and J calls and clone size are given by that table; D and trimming were obtained from the DNA. The profile shows tens of thousands of clones, approximately 91% of them singletons.

V is TRBV11-2 and J is TRBJ1-1; TRBD1 matches at 9 bases. The clonotype comes from a man aged 60-69 years with acute or convalescent COVID-19. The sequenced sample consisted of peripheral blood. The chain's CDR3 is CASSVTGTGTNTEAFF. The CDR3 DNA sequence: TGTGCCAGCAGTGTTACCGGGACAGGGACGAACACTGAAGCTTTCTTT.